This T cell receptor (beta chain) originates from a study of CD8 T cell repertoires and HIV-1 epitope variants. Germline loops: CDR1 MNHEY, CDR2 SVGAGI. Trimming removed 2 bases at V and 4 bases at J, with 11 bases between. There are 14 residues in the CDR3. Clones were sequenced by immunoSEQ multiplex PCR, and TCRdb holds only the in-frame ones, with some missing. The sample holds a few thousand clones, 64% seen once. A note on this clone: As yet, its antigen is unknown.

Material for sequencing was cultured CD8+ T cells derived from PBMCs. The sequence was obtained from a male donor with HIV. This sequence joins TRBV6-5 and TRBJ1-1, with D perhaps matching TRBD1 (5 bases). Here the CDR3 DNA reads TGTGCCAGCAGTTACGGGCAGGGTGCCACTGAAGCTTTCTTT. Protein sequence: CASSYGQGATEAFF.